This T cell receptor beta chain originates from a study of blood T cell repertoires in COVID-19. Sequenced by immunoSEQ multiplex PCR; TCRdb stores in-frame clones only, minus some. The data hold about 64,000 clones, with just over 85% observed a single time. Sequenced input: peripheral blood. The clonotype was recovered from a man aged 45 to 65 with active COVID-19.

For the CDR3, the DNA is TGTGCCAGCAGTGTCGACAGGGCCGGGACTAGCGAGGAGACCCAGTACTTC. Translation gives CASSVDRAGTSEETQYF. The chain carries TRBV28 and TRBJ2-5, with TRBD2 matching over 10 bases. J gave up 5 bases and V 5 bases, and 14 bases lay outside the gene matches. The CDR3 is 17 residues long. Per the germline V gene, CDR1 is MDHEN and CDR2 is SYDVKM.